This TCR beta chain was profiled in a study of blood T cell repertoires in COVID-19. Whole-study context: T cells, B-cell-depleted T cells, or PBMCs provided the cDNA or gDNA that served as material.

In the original analysis: How many nucleated cells were present was estimated from reference gene primer amplification. Only in-frame clones appear in the TCRdb table, and some are missing; sequencing was by immunoSEQ multiplex PCR. The V and J calls and the clone size are those of that table, but D and trimming were determined from the DNA. The data show around 70,000 clones, with roughly 89% seen just once and 0.55% to 0.75% held by the top ten. This CDR3 comprises 13 residues. V was shortened by 6 bases and J by 2 bases, with 9 bases between the two germline ends. Germline V lookup: CDR1 SGHKS, CDR2 YYEKEE (reference sequence).

Input material: peripheral blood. This sequence joins TRBV5-5 and TRBJ2-1, with D maybe TRBD1 (6 bases). The receptor comes from a man between 60 and 75 years old with acute or convalescent COVID-19. As DNA, the CDR3 is TGTGCCAGCATCAGGGGCACCTACAATGAGCAGTTCTTC. Amino acids: CASIRGTYNEQFF.